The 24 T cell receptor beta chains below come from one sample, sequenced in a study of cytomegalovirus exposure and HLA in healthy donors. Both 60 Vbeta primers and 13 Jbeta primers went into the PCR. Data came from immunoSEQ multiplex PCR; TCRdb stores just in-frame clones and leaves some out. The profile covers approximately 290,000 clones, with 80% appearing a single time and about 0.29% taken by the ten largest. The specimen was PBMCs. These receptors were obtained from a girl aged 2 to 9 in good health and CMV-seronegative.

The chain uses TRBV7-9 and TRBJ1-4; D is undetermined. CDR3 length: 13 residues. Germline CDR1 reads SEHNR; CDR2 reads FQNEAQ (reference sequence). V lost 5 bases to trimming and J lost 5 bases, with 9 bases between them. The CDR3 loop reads CASSRSANEKLFF. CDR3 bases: TGTGCCAGCAGCCGATCAGCGAATGAAAAACTGTTTTTT.

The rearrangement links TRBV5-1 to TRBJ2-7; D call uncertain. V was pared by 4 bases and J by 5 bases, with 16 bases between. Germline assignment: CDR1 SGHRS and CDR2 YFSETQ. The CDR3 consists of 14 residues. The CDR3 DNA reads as TGCGCCAGCAGCCTCAAGTGGTTCCTAAACGAGCAGTACTTC. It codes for CASSLKWFLNEQYF.

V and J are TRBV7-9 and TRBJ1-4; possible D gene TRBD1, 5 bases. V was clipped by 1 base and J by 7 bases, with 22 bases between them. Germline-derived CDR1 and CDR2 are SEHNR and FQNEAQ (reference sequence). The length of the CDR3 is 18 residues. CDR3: CASSLGLRPPPGGEKLFF. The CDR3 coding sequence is TGTGCCAGCAGCTTAGGTCTTAGGCCTCCCCCGGGGGGTGAAAAACTGTTTTTT.

The CDR3 DNA reads TGTGCCAGTAGTATTGGCGACAGAAACTACGAGCAGTACTTC. Its protein is CASSIGDRNYEQYF. This sequence joins TRBV19 and TRBJ2-7; maybe TRBD1 (5 bases). V lost 3 bases and J lost 3, with 12 bases in between. This CDR3 comprises 14 residues. Germline CDR1 is LNHDA and CDR2 is SQIVND (reference sequence). The entire variable domain, with the rest obtained from reference TRBV19 and TRBJ2-7, is as follows: DGGITQSPKYLFRKEGQNVTLSCEQNLNHDAMYWYRQDPGQGLRLIYYSQIVNDFQKGDIAEGYSVSREKKESFPLTVTSAQKNPTAFYLCASSIGDRNYEQYFGPGTRLTVT.

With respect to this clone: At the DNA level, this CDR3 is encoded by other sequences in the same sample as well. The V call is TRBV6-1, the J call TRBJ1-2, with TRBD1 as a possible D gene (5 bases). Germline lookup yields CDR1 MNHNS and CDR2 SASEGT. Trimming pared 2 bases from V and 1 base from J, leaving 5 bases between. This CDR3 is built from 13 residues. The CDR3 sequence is CASSERGNYGYTF. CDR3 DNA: TGTGCCAGCAGTGAAAGGGGTAACTATGGCTACACCTTC.

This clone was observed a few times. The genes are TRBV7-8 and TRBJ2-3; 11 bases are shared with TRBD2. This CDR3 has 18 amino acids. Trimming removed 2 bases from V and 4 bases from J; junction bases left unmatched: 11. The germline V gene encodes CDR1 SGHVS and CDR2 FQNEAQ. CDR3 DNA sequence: TGTGCCAGCAGCTTACCCTTAGCGGGAGGGAAAGGGGCAGATACGCAGTATTTT. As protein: CASSLPLAGGKGADTQYF.

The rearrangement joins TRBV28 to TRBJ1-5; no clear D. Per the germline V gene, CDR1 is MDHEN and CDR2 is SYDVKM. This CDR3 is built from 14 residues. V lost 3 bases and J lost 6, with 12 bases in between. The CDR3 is CASSFVETSQPQHF. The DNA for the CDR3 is TGTGCCAGCAGTTTCGTAGAGACTAGTCAGCCCCAGCATTTT.

This chain's CDR3 is CASSLRGTGSYGYTF. The CDR3 nucleotides read TGCGCCAGCAGCTTGAGGGGGACGGGGAGCTATGGCTACACCTTC. The J gene is TRBJ1-2, the V gene TRBV5-1; maybe TRBD1 (6 bases). Germline V gene data show CDR1 as SGHRS and CDR2 as YFSETQ. The CDR3 is 15 residues long. With 1 base removed from V and 4 bases from J, the gap between germline ends came to 14 bases.

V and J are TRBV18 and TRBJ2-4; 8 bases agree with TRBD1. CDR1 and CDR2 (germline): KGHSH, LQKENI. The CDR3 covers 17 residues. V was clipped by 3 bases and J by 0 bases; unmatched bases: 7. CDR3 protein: CASSPLDRDIAKNIQYF. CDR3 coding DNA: TGTGCCAGCTCACCGCTGGACAGGGACATAGCCAAAAACATTCAGTACTTC. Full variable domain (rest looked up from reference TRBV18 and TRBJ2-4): NAGVMQNPRHLVRRRGQEARLRCSPMKGHSHVYWYRQLPEEGLKFMVYLQKENIIDESGMPKERFSAEFPKEGPSILRIQQVVRGDSAAYFCASSPLDRDIAKNIQYFGAGTRLSVL.

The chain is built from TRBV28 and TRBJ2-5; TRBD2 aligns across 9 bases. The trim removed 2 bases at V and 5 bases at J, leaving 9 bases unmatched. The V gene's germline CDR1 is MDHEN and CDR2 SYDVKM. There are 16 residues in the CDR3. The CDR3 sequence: CASSLVGREGRETQYF. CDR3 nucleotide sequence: TGTGCCAGCAGTTTAGTCGGGCGGGAGGGCCGGGAGACCCAGTACTTC.

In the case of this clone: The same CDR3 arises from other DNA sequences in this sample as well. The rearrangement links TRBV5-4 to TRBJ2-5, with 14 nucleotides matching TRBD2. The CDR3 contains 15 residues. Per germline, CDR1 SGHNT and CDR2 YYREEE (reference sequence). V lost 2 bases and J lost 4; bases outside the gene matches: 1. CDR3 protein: CASSFGLAGGETQYF. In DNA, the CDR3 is TGTGCCAGCAGCTTTGGACTAGCGGGAGGAGAGACCCAGTACTTC.

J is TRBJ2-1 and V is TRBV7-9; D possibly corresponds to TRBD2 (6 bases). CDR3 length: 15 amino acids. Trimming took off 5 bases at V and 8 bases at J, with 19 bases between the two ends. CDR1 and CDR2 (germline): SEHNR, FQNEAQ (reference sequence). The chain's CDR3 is CASSPLVAGKDEQFF. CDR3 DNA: TGTGCCAGCAGCCCACTTGTCGCGGGGAAGGATGAGCAGTTCTTC.

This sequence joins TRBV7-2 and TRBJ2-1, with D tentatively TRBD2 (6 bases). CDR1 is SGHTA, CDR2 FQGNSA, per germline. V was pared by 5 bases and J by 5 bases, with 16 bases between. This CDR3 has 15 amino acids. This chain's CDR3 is CASSRSPGLNNEQFF. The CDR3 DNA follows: TGTGCCAGCAGCCGCAGCCCGGGACTCAACAATGAGCAGTTCTTC.

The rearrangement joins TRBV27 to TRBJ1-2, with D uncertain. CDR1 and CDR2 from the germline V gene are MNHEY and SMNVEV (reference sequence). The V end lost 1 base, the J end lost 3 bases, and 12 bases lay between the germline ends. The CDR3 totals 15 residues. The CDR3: CASSLWSGFYYGYTF. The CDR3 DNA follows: TGTGCCAGCAGTTTATGGTCAGGATTCTACTATGGCTACACCTTC.

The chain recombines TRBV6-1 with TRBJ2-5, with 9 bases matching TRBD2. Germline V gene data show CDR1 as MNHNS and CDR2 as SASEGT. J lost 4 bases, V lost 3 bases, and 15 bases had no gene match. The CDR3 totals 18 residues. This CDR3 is CASSEPVTGTSWGETQYF. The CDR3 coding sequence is TGTGCCAGCAGTGAGCCCGTGACCGGGACTAGCTGGGGAGAGACCCAGTACTTC.

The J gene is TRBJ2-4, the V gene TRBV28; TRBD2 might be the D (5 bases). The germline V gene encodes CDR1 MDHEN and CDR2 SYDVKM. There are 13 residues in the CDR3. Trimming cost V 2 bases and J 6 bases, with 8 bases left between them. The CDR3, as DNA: TGTGCCAGCAGTTTAAGCGGTAGAAACATTCAGTACTTC. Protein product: CASSLSGRNIQYF. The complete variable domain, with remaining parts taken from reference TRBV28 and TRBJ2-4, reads DVKVTQSSRYLVKRTGEKVFLECVQDMDHENMFWYRQDPGLGLRLIYFSYDVKMKEKGDIPEGYSVSREKKERFSLILESASTNQTSMYLCASSLSGRNIQYFGAGTRLSVL.

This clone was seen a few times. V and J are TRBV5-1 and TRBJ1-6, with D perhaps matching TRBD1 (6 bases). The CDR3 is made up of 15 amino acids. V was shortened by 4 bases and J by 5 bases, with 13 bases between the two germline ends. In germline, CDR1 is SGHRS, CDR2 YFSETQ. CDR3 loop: CASSTGQPDNSPLHF. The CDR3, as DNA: TGCGCCAGCAGCACCGGACAGCCAGATAATTCACCCCTCCACTTT.

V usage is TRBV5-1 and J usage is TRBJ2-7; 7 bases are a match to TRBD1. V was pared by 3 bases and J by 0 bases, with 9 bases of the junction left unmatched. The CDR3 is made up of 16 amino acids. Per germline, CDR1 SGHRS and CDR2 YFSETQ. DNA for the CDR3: TGCGCCAGCAGCTCCCAGGCGAGGGACAGCTCCTACGAGCAGTACTTC. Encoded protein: CASSSQARDSSYEQYF.

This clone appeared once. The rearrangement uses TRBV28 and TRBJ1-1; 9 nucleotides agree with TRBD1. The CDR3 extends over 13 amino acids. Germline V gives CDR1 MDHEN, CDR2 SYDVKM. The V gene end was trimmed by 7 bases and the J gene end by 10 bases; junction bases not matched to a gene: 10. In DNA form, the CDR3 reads TGTGCCAGCAACAACCGGGACAGGGAGATAGCTTTCTTT. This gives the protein CASNNRDREIAFF. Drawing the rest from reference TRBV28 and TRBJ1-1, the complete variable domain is DVKVTQSSRYLVKRTGEKVFLECVQDMDHENMFWYRQDPGLGLRLIYFSYDVKMKEKGDIPEGYSVSREKKERFSLILESASTNQTSMYLCASNNRDREIAFFGQGTRLTVV.

The CDR3 region has the DNA TGTGCCAGCAACTACAGGGGAATGGGGGGCTACACCTTC. Translated: CASNYRGMGGYTF. The V gene is TRBV2, the J gene TRBJ1-2; 7 bases fit TRBD1. The CDR3 has 13 amino acids. CDR1 and CDR2 from the germline V gene are SNHLY and FYNNEI. With V trimmed by 7 bases and J by 8 bases, 10 bases remained unmatched. Full variable domain (outside the CDR3, taken from reference TRBV2 and TRBJ1-2): EPEVTQTPSHQVTQMGQEVILRCVPISNHLYFYWYRQILGQKVEFLVSFYNNEISEKSEIFDDQFSVERPDGSNFTLKIRSTKLEDSAMYFCASNYRGMGGYTFGSGTRLTVV.

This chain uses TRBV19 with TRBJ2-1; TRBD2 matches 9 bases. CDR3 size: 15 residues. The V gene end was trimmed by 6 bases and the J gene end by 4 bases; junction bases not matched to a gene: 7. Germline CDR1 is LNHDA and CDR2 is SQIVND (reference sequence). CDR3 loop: CASSLTTSGYNEQFF. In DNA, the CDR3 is TGTGCCAGTAGCCTCACGACTAGCGGATACAATGAGCAGTTCTTC.

CDR3 sequence: CASSLGRGPLHEQYF. The CDR3 DNA is TGTGCCAGCAGCTTAGGAAGGGGCCCCCTCCACGAGCAGTACTTC. This chain connects TRBV7-7 to TRBJ2-7; D may be TRBD1 (5 bases). CDR3 size: 15 residues. From germline, CDR1 is SSHAT and CDR2 FNYEAQ (reference sequence). V lost 1 base, J lost 5 bases, and 15 bases lay in between.

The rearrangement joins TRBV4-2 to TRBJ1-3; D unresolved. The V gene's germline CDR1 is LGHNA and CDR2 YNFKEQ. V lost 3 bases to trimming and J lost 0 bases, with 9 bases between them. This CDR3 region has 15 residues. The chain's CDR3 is CASSHIQYSGNTIYF. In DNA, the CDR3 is TGTGCCAGCAGCCACATACAGTACTCTGGAAACACCATATATTTT.

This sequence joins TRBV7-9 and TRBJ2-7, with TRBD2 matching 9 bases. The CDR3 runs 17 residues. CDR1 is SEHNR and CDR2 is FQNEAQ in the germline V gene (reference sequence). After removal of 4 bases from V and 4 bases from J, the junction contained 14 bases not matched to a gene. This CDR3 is CASSSRPPSGMRYEQYF. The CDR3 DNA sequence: TGTGCCAGCAGCTCGCGGCCACCTAGCGGGATGAGGTACGAGCAGTACTTC.